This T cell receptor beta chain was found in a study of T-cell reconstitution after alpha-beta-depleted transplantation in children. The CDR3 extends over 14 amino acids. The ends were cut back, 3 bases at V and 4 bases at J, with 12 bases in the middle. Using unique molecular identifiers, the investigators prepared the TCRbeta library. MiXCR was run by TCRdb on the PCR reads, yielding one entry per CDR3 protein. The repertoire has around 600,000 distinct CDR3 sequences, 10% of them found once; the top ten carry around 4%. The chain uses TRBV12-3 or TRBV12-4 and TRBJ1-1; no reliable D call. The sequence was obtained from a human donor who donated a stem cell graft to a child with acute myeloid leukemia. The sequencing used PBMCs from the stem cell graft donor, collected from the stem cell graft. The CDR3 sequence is CASSFERLSTEAFF. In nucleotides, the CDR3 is TGTGCCAGCAGTTTCGAAAGGTTGTCCACTGAAGCTTTCTTT.